This T cell receptor beta chain emerged from a study of beta chain features in type 1 diabetes. Deletions cut 4 bases from V and 3 bases from J, with 10 bases between. There are 13 residues in the CDR3. Germline CDR1 is SGHAT and CDR2 is FQDESV (reference sequence). A few counts support this clone. Every bit of the isolated RNA underwent reverse transcription, so sequencing read expressed TCRB transcripts. Produced via immunoSEQ multiplex PCR; TCRdb's table is partial and in-frame only. The table records under 950,000 clones, roughly 15% of them present only once. Specimen: naive CD4+ T cells from blood. The chain employs TRBV11-1 and TRBJ2-7; weak D call: TRBD1 (6 bases). The sequence was collected from a woman in her late teens or twenties in good health. The CDR3 here is CASSSGQIYEQYF. Written as DNA, the CDR3 is TGTGCCAGCAGCTCCGGACAGATCTACGAGCAGTACTTC.